The rows below give T cell receptor beta chains drawn from one sample of a study of cytomegalovirus exposure and HLA in healthy donors. The assay was immunoSEQ multiplex PCR, and TCRdb's table has in-frame clones only and misses some. Among 120,000 or so clones listed, roughly 80% were seen once. Sequenced input: PBMCs. These receptors all stem from a man aged 25-40 years in good health and CMV-seropositive. The CDR3 runs from the conserved cysteine through the conserved F or W. The order of the fields is V gene, J gene, D gene, clone size, CDR3 DNA, CDR3 protein. D genes are given only for firm matches. Clone size is shown for a subset of rows, as once, few, many or a class of expanded clone.

v_call: TRBV29-1; j_call: TRBJ2-7; d_call: TRBD1; clone_size: .; cdr3_nt: TGCAGCGTTGAAGATTCCGGGACAGAACGTTACGAGCAGTACTTC; cdr3_aa: CSVEDSGTERYEQYF
v_call: TRBV7-9; j_call: TRBJ1-2; d_call: .; clone_size: .; cdr3_nt: TGTGCCAGCAGCATAGACGGAGGAAAGCACTATGGCTACACCTTC; cdr3_aa: CASSIDGGKHYGYTF
v_call: TRBV2; j_call: TRBJ1-6; d_call: TRBD1; clone_size: .; cdr3_nt: TGTGCCAGCAGTGGGGACAGGGATACACCCCTCCACTTT; cdr3_aa: CASSGDRDTPLHF
v_call: TRBV27; j_call: TRBJ2-1; d_call: TRBD2; clone_size: .; cdr3_nt: TGTGCCAGCAGTTTACTAGCGGGGGCAACCTACAATGAGCAGTTCTTC; cdr3_aa: CASSLLAGATYNEQFF
v_call: TRBV7-9; j_call: TRBJ2-3; d_call: TRBD1; clone_size: .; cdr3_nt: TGTGCCAGCAGCCCGGACAGGGGTGGTAGTACAGATACGCAGTATTTT; cdr3_aa: CASSPDRGGSTDTQYF
v_call: TRBV6-6; j_call: TRBJ1-5; d_call: TRBD1; clone_size: .; cdr3_nt: TGTGCCAGCAGTTTGGGACAGGGAAGCAATCAGCCCCAGCATTTT; cdr3_aa: CASSLGQGSNQPQHF
v_call: TRBV7-9; j_call: TRBJ1-1; d_call: .; clone_size: .; cdr3_nt: TGTGCCAGCAGCTTCCCCAGATTGAACACTGAAGCTTTCTTT; cdr3_aa: CASSFPRLNTEAFF
v_call: TRBV5-5; j_call: TRBJ1-1; d_call: .; clone_size: .; cdr3_nt: TGTGCCAGCAGTCTGGGAGCTGGGACTGAAGCTTTCTTT; cdr3_aa: CASSLGAGTEAFF
v_call: TRBV5-4; j_call: TRBJ2-3; d_call: .; clone_size: .; cdr3_nt: TGTGCCAGCAGCCGGGACCTGGAGGGTACGCAGTATTTT; cdr3_aa: CASSRDLEGTQYF
v_call: TRBV2; j_call: TRBJ1-2; d_call: .; clone_size: .; cdr3_nt: TGTGCCAGCAGGCGGTCGTATGGCTACACCTTC; cdr3_aa: CASRRSYGYTF
v_call: TRBV10-1; j_call: TRBJ2-7; d_call: .; clone_size: .; cdr3_nt: TGCGCCAGCAGTGGGCAGGGATTAAGCGAGCAGTACTTC; cdr3_aa: CASSGQGLSEQYF
v_call: TRBV5-1; j_call: TRBJ1-2; d_call: TRBD1; clone_size: .; cdr3_nt: TGCGCCAGCAGCCCGAGCCAGGGGGTAGATGGCTACACCTTC; cdr3_aa: CASSPSQGVDGYTF
v_call: TRBV29-1; j_call: TRBJ2-2; d_call: .; clone_size: .; cdr3_nt: TGCAGCGTTGAAGGGGAGGTTGGGACCGGGGAGCTGTTTTTT; cdr3_aa: CSVEGEVGTGELFF
v_call: TRBV19; j_call: TRBJ1-1; d_call: .; clone_size: .; cdr3_nt: TGTGCCAGTAGGATACAGGGTAGGGGGATGAACACTGAAGCTTTCTTT; cdr3_aa: CASRIQGRGMNTEAFF
v_call: TRBV25-1; j_call: TRBJ1-2; d_call: .; clone_size: few; cdr3_nt: TGTGCCAGCAGTGTACTGGGCACGCGCTATGGCTACACCTTC; cdr3_aa: CASSVLGTRYGYTF
v_call: TRBV28; j_call: TRBJ2-7; d_call: .; clone_size: once; cdr3_nt: TGTGCCAGCAGCCCCGCGAGGACACCTTCCTACGAGCAGTACTTC; cdr3_aa: CASSPARTPSYEQYF
v_call: TRBV14; j_call: TRBJ2-5; d_call: .; clone_size: few; cdr3_nt: TGTGCCAGCAGCCCCGGGTCACGTGAGACCCAGTACTTC; cdr3_aa: CASSPGSRETQYF
v_call: TRBV5-1; j_call: TRBJ2-1; d_call: .; clone_size: .; cdr3_nt: TGCGCCAGCACCCTTGGAGGGATGAGTCTCGACAATGAGCAGTTCTTC; cdr3_aa: CASTLGGMSLDNEQFF
v_call: TRBV25-1; j_call: TRBJ2-5; d_call: TRBD2; clone_size: .; cdr3_nt: TGTGCCAGCATGTCGGTCGGGGGGGCGGAGACCCAGTACTTC; cdr3_aa: CASMSVGGAETQYF
v_call: TRBV30; j_call: TRBJ1-2; d_call: .; clone_size: .; cdr3_nt: TGTGCCTGGAGTGTAAACAGGGCCTATGGCTACACCTTC; cdr3_aa: CAWSVNRAYGYTF
v_call: TRBV19; j_call: TRBJ2-2; d_call: TRBD1; clone_size: once; cdr3_nt: TGTGCCAGTAAGGACAGGACAGGGGATACCGGGGAGCTGTTTTTT; cdr3_aa: CASKDRTGDTGELFF
v_call: TRBV6-4; j_call: TRBJ1-1; d_call: .; clone_size: .; cdr3_nt: TGTGCCAGCAGTGAGGTGGCAGGAGGAGAAACTGAAGCTTTCTTT; cdr3_aa: CASSEVAGGETEAFF
v_call: TRBV7-2; j_call: TRBJ2-7; d_call: .; clone_size: .; cdr3_nt: TGTGCCAGCAGCTTAAGCTGGCGCACTACCTACGAGCAGTACTTC; cdr3_aa: CASSLSWRTTYEQYF
v_call: TRBV6-1; j_call: TRBJ2-7; d_call: .; clone_size: .; cdr3_nt: TGTGCCAGCCCGCCCGGGACTTGGAGCTCCTACGAGCAGTACTTC; cdr3_aa: CASPPGTWSSYEQYF
v_call: TRBV5-1; j_call: TRBJ2-5; d_call: TRBD2; clone_size: .; cdr3_nt: TGCGCCAGCAGCCCCCGGGGTAGCGGGGGGGCGGAGACCCAGTACTTC; cdr3_aa: CASSPRGSGGAETQYF
v_call: TRBV11-2; j_call: TRBJ2-7; d_call: .; clone_size: .; cdr3_nt: TGTGCCAGCAGCTTAGATTGGGATATAGACAGGGAGGTCTACGAGCAGTACTTC; cdr3_aa: CASSLDWDIDREVYEQYF
v_call: TRBV12-2; j_call: TRBJ2-2; d_call: .; clone_size: .; cdr3_nt: TGTGCAAGTCGCTCGGGACTAGCAAACGGGGAGCTGTTTTTT; cdr3_aa: CASRSGLANGELFF
v_call: TRBV9; j_call: TRBJ2-2; d_call: .; clone_size: .; cdr3_nt: TGTGCCACCGGGGGAGGTGTGACCGGGGAGCTGTTTTTT; cdr3_aa: CATGGGVTGELFF
v_call: TRBV2; j_call: TRBJ1-2; d_call: .; clone_size: .; cdr3_nt: TGTGCCAGCAAGACAGGAAACTATGGCTACACCTTC; cdr3_aa: CASKTGNYGYTF
v_call: TRBV2; j_call: TRBJ1-1; d_call: TRBD1; clone_size: .; cdr3_nt: TGTGCCAGAGGAGAAAAGGGACAGGGAAAGACTGAAGCTTTCTTT; cdr3_aa: CARGEKGQGKTEAFF
v_call: TRBV6-1; j_call: TRBJ1-4; d_call: .; clone_size: .; cdr3_nt: TGTGCCAGCAGTGAAGGGAGGGCTAATGAAAAACTGTTTTTT; cdr3_aa: CASSEGRANEKLFF
v_call: TRBV6-5; j_call: TRBJ1-1; d_call: TRBD1; clone_size: .; cdr3_nt: TGTGCCAGCATCGGACAGGGGGCTCTGAACACTGAAGCTTTCTTT; cdr3_aa: CASIGQGALNTEAFF
v_call: TRBV5-1; j_call: TRBJ1-1; d_call: .; clone_size: .; cdr3_nt: TGCGCCAGCAGCTTGGTGTCCGCGGGCGGCACTGAAGCTTTCTTT; cdr3_aa: CASSLVSAGGTEAFF
v_call: TRBV18; j_call: TRBJ1-5; d_call: TRBD1; clone_size: .; cdr3_nt: TGTGCCAGCTCACCACGTTACGAGGGGGCTGGCAATCAGCCCCAGCATTTT; cdr3_aa: CASSPRYEGAGNQPQHF
v_call: TRBV9; j_call: TRBJ1-2; d_call: TRBD1; clone_size: .; cdr3_nt: TGTGCCAGCAGCGTAAATCCACGGACAGGGAACTATGGCTACACCTTC; cdr3_aa: CASSVNPRTGNYGYTF
v_call: TRBV2; j_call: TRBJ1-1; d_call: TRBD1; clone_size: .; cdr3_nt: TGTGCCAGCAGTGATGGACAGGGGACGAACACTGAAGCTTTCTTT; cdr3_aa: CASSDGQGTNTEAFF
v_call: TRBV7-8; j_call: TRBJ1-2; d_call: .; clone_size: .; cdr3_nt: TGTGCCAGCATCCCGTGGAAGGGGGGGGGCTACACCTTC; cdr3_aa: CASIPWKGGGYTF
v_call: TRBV27; j_call: TRBJ2-7; d_call: .; clone_size: .; cdr3_nt: TGTGCCAGCAGTTGGACAGGGCCGGGGGGCGAGCAGTACTTC; cdr3_aa: CASSWTGPGGEQYF
v_call: TRBV5-1; j_call: TRBJ2-3; d_call: TRBD2; clone_size: once; cdr3_nt: TGCGCCAGCAGCTTGAAGAGCGGGGGGGGTCCAGATACGCAGTATTTT; cdr3_aa: CASSLKSGGGPDTQYF
v_call: TRBV10-3; j_call: TRBJ2-1; d_call: .; clone_size: .; cdr3_nt: TGTGCCATCAGTGAATCGGACAATGAGCAGTTCTTC; cdr3_aa: CAISESDNEQFF
v_call: TRBV15; j_call: TRBJ2-5; d_call: TRBD1; clone_size: few; cdr3_nt: TGTGCCACCAGCAGAGTGGGACAGTTCTACTTC; cdr3_aa: CATSRVGQFYF
v_call: TRBV7-7; j_call: TRBJ2-5; d_call: .; clone_size: .; cdr3_nt: TGTGCCAGCAGCCCAAAGGGGGTGGCAGATCAAGAGACCCAGTACTTC; cdr3_aa: CASSPKGVADQETQYF
v_call: TRBV28; j_call: TRBJ2-5; d_call: .; clone_size: .; cdr3_nt: TGTGCCAGCAGTAAAGGGACACAACTCGAAGAGACCCAGTACTTC; cdr3_aa: CASSKGTQLEETQYF
v_call: TRBV6-1; j_call: TRBJ2-1; d_call: .; clone_size: .; cdr3_nt: TGTGCCAGCAGTGAACGGGGTGGGGAGCAGTTCTTC; cdr3_aa: CASSERGGEQFF
v_call: TRBV10-3; j_call: TRBJ1-5; d_call: .; clone_size: .; cdr3_nt: TGTGCCATCAGTGAAGGGGTTCCTCAGCCCCAGCATTTT; cdr3_aa: CAISEGVPQPQHF
v_call: TRBV7-6; j_call: TRBJ2-1; d_call: .; clone_size: .; cdr3_nt: TGTGCCAGCAGCTTTTCGATAGAGTTCTACAATGAGCAGTTCTTC; cdr3_aa: CASSFSIEFYNEQFF
v_call: TRBV27; j_call: TRBJ2-1; d_call: TRBD2; clone_size: .; cdr3_nt: TGTGCCAGCAGGCGCATTAGCGGGGGGCTTCACAATGAGCAGTTCTTC; cdr3_aa: CASRRISGGLHNEQFF
v_call: TRBV29-1; j_call: TRBJ2-1; d_call: TRBD1; clone_size: .; cdr3_nt: TGCAGCGTTGAAGAGTTGGACAGGGGTAACAATGAGCAGTTCTTC; cdr3_aa: CSVEELDRGNNEQFF
v_call: TRBV6-5; j_call: TRBJ1-4; d_call: .; clone_size: .; cdr3_nt: TGTGCCAGCAGTTACTCCACAGGGCGTGAAAAACTGTTTTTT; cdr3_aa: CASSYSTGREKLFF
v_call: TRBV18; j_call: TRBJ2-7; d_call: .; clone_size: .; cdr3_nt: TGTGCCAGCTCACCGGATGAGCGGCTCAACGAGCAGTACTTC; cdr3_aa: CASSPDERLNEQYF
v_call: TRBV6-5; j_call: TRBJ1-1; d_call: .; clone_size: .; cdr3_nt: TGTGCCAGCAGTTACCCTACACAGGGAGGGAGCACTGAAGCTTTCTTT; cdr3_aa: CASSYPTQGGSTEAFF
v_call: TRBV10-3; j_call: TRBJ1-2; d_call: TRBD1; clone_size: .; cdr3_nt: TGTGCCAGCGGGTCCGGGACAGGGGGCCGGGGTGGCTACACCTTC; cdr3_aa: CASGSGTGGRGGYTF